The next 30 T cell receptor beta chains were all read from a single sample in a study of cytomegalovirus exposure and HLA in healthy donors. PCR amplification relied on 60 Vbeta primers (plus 13 Jbeta primers). Sequenced by immunoSEQ multiplex PCR; TCRdb stores in-frame clones only, minus some. The sample has approximately 150,000 clones, over 70% seen once; the top ten hold 7% to 9%. The sample comprised PBMCs. The origin of the receptors is a male donor in good health and CMV-seropositive.

The chain uses TRBV7-2 and TRBJ1-1, with 8 bases that match TRBD1. The CDR3 is 14 amino acids. Germline V gene sequence: CDR1 SGHTA, CDR2 FQGNSA. Germline trimming cut 2 bases from V and 4 bases from J; bases unmatched to any gene: 3. CDR3 sequence reads: CASSLQGASTEAFF. CDR3 in DNA: TGTGCCAGCAGCTTACAGGGGGCGTCCACTGAAGCTTTCTTT. Full variable domain (missing parts from reference TRBV7-2 and TRBJ1-1): GAGVSQSPSNKVTEKGKDVELRCDPISGHTALYWYRQSLGQGLEFLIYFQGNSAPDKSGLPSDRFSAERTGGSVSTLTIQRTQQEDSAVYLCASSLQGASTEAFFGQGTRLTVV.

The V gene is TRBV7-9, the J gene TRBJ2-1; D perhaps matches TRBD2 (7 bases). The ends were cut back, 4 bases at V and 6 bases at J, with 22 bases in the middle. This CDR3 region has 17 residues. Germline V gene data show CDR1 as SEHNR and CDR2 as FQNEAQ (reference sequence). The chain's CDR3 is CASSWRRRGAPLNEQFF. The CDR3 bases are TGTGCCAGCAGCTGGAGACGACGGGGGGCGCCTCTCAATGAGCAGTTCTTC.

This clone has only a few counts. The chain recombines TRBV9 with TRBJ1-1, with D perhaps TRBD1 (6 bases). The CDR3 contains 13 residues. The V and J ends lost 0 bases and 6 bases respectively, with 9 bases between them. CDR1 is SGDLS and CDR2 is YYNGEE in the germline V gene. The CDR3, as DNA: TGTGCCAGCAGCGTAGGGGCAGGGGCTGAAGCTTTCTTT. This codes for CASSVGAGAEAFF.

Only one count was recorded for this clone. J is TRBJ2-7 and V is TRBV18, with a weak D call TRBD2 (5 bases). This CDR3 has 14 residues. V lost 3 bases and J lost 2, with 11 bases in between. CDR1 is KGHSH, CDR2 LQKENI, per germline. CDR3 nucleotide sequence: TGTGCCAGCTCACCTGGAGGTTCGACCTACGAGCAGTACTTC. As protein: CASSPGGSTYEQYF.

The rearrangement uses TRBV18 and TRBJ2-5; 8 nucleotides line up with TRBD2. The ends lost 2 bases at V and 4 bases at J; junction bases unmatched: 6. Germline V gene data show CDR1 as KGHSH and CDR2 as LQKENI. This CDR3 is 15 amino acids long. CDR3 DNA sequence: TGTGCCAGCTCACCAGGAGGCAGCGGGGGAGAGACCCAGTACTTC. Translating it yields CASSPGGSGGETQYF.

A few counts support this clone. The chain joins TRBV30 to TRBJ1-1; D unclear. There are 11 residues in the CDR3. Germline V gives CDR1 GTSNPN, CDR2 SVGIG (reference sequence). V lost 4 bases and J 4 bases, leaving 7 bases between the germline ends. The chain's CDR3 is CAWTPFTEAFF. CDR3 DNA sequence: TGTGCCTGGACCCCATTCACTGAAGCTTTCTTT.

The chain recombines TRBV7-8 with TRBJ2-7, with D maybe TRBD2 (6 bases). CDR3 length: 16 amino acids. V shed 1 base and J shed 7 bases, with 20 bases lying between them. Germline loops: CDR1 SGHVS, CDR2 FQNEAQ. This CDR3 is CASSLVTQRAKGEQYF. The CDR3 DNA sequence: TGTGCCAGCAGCTTAGTGACCCAGCGGGCCAAGGGGGAGCAGTACTTC.

The chain carries TRBV15 and TRBJ2-1; the match to TRBD1 covers 8 bases. Trimming at V came to 4 bases and at J to 3 bases, leaving 2 bases not matched to a gene. The CDR3 extends over 14 amino acids. Per the germline V gene, CDR1 is LNHNV and CDR2 is YYDKDF (reference sequence). The CDR3 bases are TGTGCCACCAGCAAGGGACAGGACTACAATGAGCAGTTCTTC. Translation: CATSKGQDYNEQFF.

This clone was counted only a few times. J is TRBJ2-3 and V is TRBV7-2, with 7 bases aligning to TRBD2. The ends lost 0 bases at V and 3 bases at J; junction bases unmatched: 3. The CDR3 is 15 amino acids. Germline CDR1 is SGHTA and CDR2 is FQGNSA. For the CDR3, the DNA is TGTGCCAGCAGCTTAGCAGGAGCGGGGACAGATACGCAGTATTTT. It is translated as CASSLAGAGTDTQYF.

The chain combines TRBV29-1 with TRBJ1-3, with 7 bases aligning to TRBD1. Trimming removed 5 bases from V and 3 bases from J; junction bases left unmatched: 7. Germline V gives CDR1 SQVTM, CDR2 ANQGSEA. This CDR3 is built from 14 residues. The CDR3 sequence is CSVTQGSGGNTIYF. CDR3 bases: TGCAGCGTTACACAGGGGTCCGGTGGAAACACCATATATTTT.

The J gene is TRBJ2-5, the V gene TRBV29-1; TRBD2 is a possible D gene (5 bases). The germline V gene encodes CDR1 SQVTM and CDR2 ANQGSEA. The CDR3 consists of 14 residues. V lost 4 bases and J lost 4, with 16 bases in between. Here the CDR3 reads CSVVKPRGGETQYF. CDR3 sequence (DNA): TGCAGCGTTGTAAAGCCTCGTGGAGGAGAGACCCAGTACTTC. The complete variable domain, with remaining parts taken from reference TRBV29-1 and TRBJ2-5, reads SAVISQKPSRDICQRGTSLTIQCQVDSQVTMMFWYRQQPGQSLTLIATANQGSEATYESGFVIDKFPISRPNLTFSTLTVSNMSPEDSSIYLCSVVKPRGGETQYFGPGTRLLVL.

The chain combines TRBV19 with TRBJ2-3, with 9 positions matching TRBD1. The CDR3 loop spans 15 amino acids. Germline CDR1 is LNHDA and CDR2 is SQIVND (reference sequence). V lost 6 bases, J lost 2 bases, and 6 bases stayed unmatched. The CDR3 loop reads CASSTDRGNTDTQYF. In DNA, the CDR3 is TGTGCCAGTAGCACGGACAGGGGAAACACAGATACGCAGTATTTT.

This clone appeared a few times. This chain uses TRBV29-1 with TRBJ2-2; D remains unclear. Between the trimmed V and J ends, which lost 4 bases and 7 bases, there was a span of 10 bases. Germline CDR1 is SQVTM and CDR2 is ANQGSEA. CDR3 length: 12 amino acids. This chain's CDR3 is CSVGSTSGELFF. The DNA of the CDR3 is TGCAGCGTTGGGTCCACGAGCGGGGAGCTGTTTTTT.

The chain is built from TRBV30 and TRBJ2-1; TRBD2 matches at 7 bases. Germline CDR1 GTSNPN, CDR2 SVGIG (reference sequence). Trimming removed 5 bases from V and 9 bases from J; junction bases left unmatched: 7. The CDR3 is 12 residues long. The CDR3: CAWERGVGEQFF. Here the CDR3 DNA reads TGTGCCTGGGAGCGGGGAGTAGGTGAGCAGTTCTTC.

The chain joins TRBV2 to TRBJ2-5, with D possibly matching TRBD2 (5 bases). Trimming stripped 7 bases from V and 1 base from J, with 19 bases between. Germline V gene data show CDR1 as SNHLY and CDR2 as FYNNEI. The CDR3 consists of 16 residues. In nucleotides, the CDR3 is TGTGCCAGCACCTCCTCCATCGGGGAACTCCAAGAGACCCAGTACTTC. Its protein is CASTSSIGELQETQYF.

The gene calls are TRBV27 and TRBJ2-3; 7 bases match TRBD2. The J segment lost 5 bases and the V segment lost 3 bases, leaving 11 bases of the junction unmatched. The CDR3 is 16 amino acids. The germline V gene encodes CDR1 MNHEY and CDR2 SMNVEV (reference sequence). Written as DNA, the CDR3 is TGTGCCAGCAGTTTTGGACCCGCGGGGGAGGGAGATACGCAGTATTTT. Protein sequence: CASSFGPAGEGDTQYF.

The chain uses TRBV2 and TRBJ2-7, with D unresolved. The CDR3 consists of 11 residues. Germline V lookup: CDR1 SNHLY, CDR2 FYNNEI. V was trimmed by 7 bases and J by 0 bases, leaving 4 bases between them. CDR3 loop: CASTNSYEQYF. The CDR3, as DNA: TGTGCCAGCACTAACTCCTACGAGCAGTACTTC.

The gene calls are TRBV30 and TRBJ2-1, with 9 bases fitting TRBD1. Trimming cost V 7 bases and J 2 bases; bases outside gene matches: 15. Germline loops: CDR1 GTSNPN, CDR2 SVGIG (reference sequence). The CDR3 is made up of 17 amino acids. The CDR3, as DNA: TGTGCCTTAAGCCGGGACAGGGTAAGGTTGACCTACAATGAGCAGTTCTTC. This gives the protein CALSRDRVRLTYNEQFF.

V is TRBV15 and J is TRBJ2-7; TRBD1 matches 7 bases. In germline, CDR1 is LNHNV, CDR2 YYDKDF (reference sequence). Trimming took 5 bases from V and 2 from J; bases not matched to a gene: 6. CDR3 size: 14 residues. This CDR3 reads CATSDRVPPYEQYF. The CDR3 DNA sequence: TGTGCCACCAGCGACAGGGTGCCTCCCTACGAGCAGTACTTC.

The chain carries TRBV4-1 and TRBJ2-7, with a weak D call TRBD2 (5 bases). CDR1 and CDR2 from the germline V gene are MGHRA and YSYEKL. The V and J ends lost 0 bases and 9 bases respectively, with 15 bases between them. The CDR3 length is 14 residues. The CDR3 reads CASSQDITPRGQYF. CDR3 DNA: TGCGCCAGCAGCCAAGATATTACCCCTCGGGGGCAGTACTTC.

The genes are TRBV7-2 and TRBJ2-3; 12 bases line up with TRBD2. Germline V gene data show CDR1 as SGHTA and CDR2 as FQGNSA. Losses at the gene ends were 4 bases for V and 4 bases for J; bases not matched to a gene: 3. The CDR3 contains 15 residues. CDR3 nucleotides: TGTGCCAGCAGCTCCGGACTAGCGGGGTCAGATACGCAGTATTTT. It translates to CASSSGLAGSDTQYF.

As DNA, the CDR3 is TGCGCCAGCAGCTCCAGGGGAGGGGACACTGAAGCTTTCTTT. Translating it yields CASSSRGGDTEAFF. V usage is TRBV5-1 and J usage is TRBJ1-1, with a possible D match to TRBD1 (6 bases). CDR1 is SGHRS and CDR2 is YFSETQ in the germline V gene. The V gene lost 3 bases and the J gene lost 3 bases, with 12 bases spanning the gap. The CDR3 has 14 amino acids.

The chain is built from TRBV6-5 and TRBJ2-2; 9 bases are shared with TRBD1. The CDR3 runs 15 residues. The V gene's germline CDR1 is MNHEY and CDR2 SVGAGI. Germline trimming cut 6 bases from V and 6 bases from J; bases unmatched to any gene: 8. The CDR3 region is CASSLDRGVPGELFF. CDR3 in DNA: TGTGCCAGCAGCCTGGACAGGGGAGTTCCCGGGGAGCTGTTTTTT.

This clone is a singleton in its sample. V gene TRBV6-1 combines with J gene TRBJ1-1; D uncertain. There are 15 residues in the CDR3. Germline V gene sequence: CDR1 MNHNS, CDR2 SASEGT. V lost 2 bases and J lost 6, with 16 bases in between. CDR3 region: CASSEYGLLGAEAFF. CDR3 nucleotides: TGTGCCAGCAGTGAATATGGTCTTCTAGGCGCTGAAGCTTTCTTT.

The V gene is TRBV6-1, the J gene TRBJ2-5, with 9 nucleotides matching TRBD2. The germline CDR1 and CDR2 sequences are MNHNS and SASEGT. The J segment lost 4 bases and the V segment lost 2 bases, leaving 11 bases of the junction unmatched. The CDR3 totals 17 residues. Written as DNA, the CDR3 is TGTGCCAGCAGTGAAAGGTGGCGGGGGGGCCCAGGAGAGACCCAGTACTTC. Residues: CASSERWRGGPGETQYF.

Concerning this clone: An end of the junction does not agree with germline; a read error may underlie this. This chain links TRBV6-5 with TRBJ2-2; no reliable D call. Germline CDR1 is MNHEY and CDR2 is SVGAGI. The CDR3 contains 12 residues. The CDR3 bases are TGTGCCGGCAGTTACCCGTCCGGGGAGCTGTTTTTT. Amino acid sequence: CAGSYPSGELFF.

The genes are TRBV19 and TRBJ1-5; tentative D call: TRBD1 (6 bases). CDR3 length: 15 amino acids. Germline CDR1 is LNHDA and CDR2 is SQIVND (reference sequence). V was trimmed by 5 bases and J by 5 bases, leaving 16 bases between them. The CDR3: CASSDGTRRDQPQHF. The CDR3 DNA reads as TGTGCCAGTAGTGATGGGACAAGGCGTGATCAGCCCCAGCATTTT.

The V and J genes are TRBV5-1 and TRBJ1-1; the match to TRBD1 covers 11 bases. The germline gives CDR1 SGHRS, CDR2 YFSETQ. The CDR3 is 14 amino acids. V trimming: 0 bases; J trimming: 7 bases; junction bases outside the gene matches: 2. Here the CDR3 reads CASSLGGQGVEAFF. DNA of the CDR3: TGCGCCAGCAGCTTGGGGGGACAGGGGGTTGAAGCTTTCTTT.

Comment on this clone: The junction does not match germline at one end; this may be a read error. This rearrangement joins TRBV7-9 to TRBJ1-2; 7 bases fit TRBD1. CDR1 and CDR2 (germline): SEHNR, FQNEAQ (reference sequence). The CDR3 contains 12 residues. This chain's CDR3 is CSSSLGQEGYTF. DNA for the CDR3: TGTTCCAGCAGCTTAGGACAGGAGGGCTACACCTTC.

The chain uses TRBV30 and TRBJ1-5, with 8 positions matching TRBD1. V was pared by 3 bases and J by 2 bases, with 0 bases of the junction left unmatched. The CDR3 is 13 residues long. The germline CDR1 and CDR2 sequences are GTSNPN and SVGIG (reference sequence). CDR3 nucleotide sequence: TGTGCCTGGAGGGGACAGGGCAATCAGCCCCAGCATTTT. This translates into CAWRGQGNQPQHF. Looking up the rest from reference TRBV30 and TRBJ1-5 gives the full variable domain: SQTIHQWPATLVQPVGSPLSLECTVEGTSNPNLYWYRQAAGRGLQLLFYSVGIGQISSEVPQNLSASRPQDRQFILSSKKLLLSDSGFYLCAWRGQGNQPQHFGDGTRLSIL.